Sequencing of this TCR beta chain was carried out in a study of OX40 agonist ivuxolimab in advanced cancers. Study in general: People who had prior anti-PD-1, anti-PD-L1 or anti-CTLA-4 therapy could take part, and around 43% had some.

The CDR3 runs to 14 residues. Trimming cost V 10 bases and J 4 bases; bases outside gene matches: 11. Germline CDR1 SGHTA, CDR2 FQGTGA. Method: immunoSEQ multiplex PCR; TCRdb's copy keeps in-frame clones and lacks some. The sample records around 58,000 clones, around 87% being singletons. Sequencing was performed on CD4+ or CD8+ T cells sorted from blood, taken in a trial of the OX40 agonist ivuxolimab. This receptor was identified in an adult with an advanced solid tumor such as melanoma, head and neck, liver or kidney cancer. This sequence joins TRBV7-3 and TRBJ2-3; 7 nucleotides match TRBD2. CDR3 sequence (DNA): TGTGCCACCTCTAGCGGACAACGACCAGATACGCAGTATTTT. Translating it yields CATSSGQRPDTQYF.